Listed below are T cell receptor beta chains from one sample, sequenced in a study of OX40 agonist ivuxolimab in advanced cancers. Repertoires were generated with immunoSEQ multiplex PCR, while TCRdb's copy carries only in-frame clones and drops some. The table lists roughly 60,000 clones, roughly 80% of them singletons. Sample: CD4+ or CD8+ T cells sorted from blood, taken in a trial of the OX40 agonist ivuxolimab. These receptors were obtained from an adult with an advanced solid tumor such as melanoma, head and neck, liver or kidney cancer. CDR3s include the opening cysteine and the closing phenylalanine or tryptophan. The order of the fields is V gene, J gene, D gene, clone size, CDR3 DNA, CDR3 protein. The D gene is left open where the match is weak. The size field is filled for only some rows; it gives once, few, many or a size class.

TRBV9,TRBJ2-1,TRBD2,NA,TGTGCCAGCAGTCCCCTCCTTAGCGGGAGGTCCTACAATGAGCAGTTCTTC,CASSPLLSGRSYNEQFF
TRBV5-1,TRBJ1-1,TRBD1,NA,TGCGCCAGTACTCCGGGACAGGGGGCCACTGAAGCTTTCTTT,CASTPGQGATEAFF
TRBV2,TRBJ2-1,NA,NA,TGTGCCAGCAACGGCTACAATGAGCAGTTCTTC,CASNGYNEQFF
TRBV10-1,TRBJ2-2,NA,NA,TGCGCCAGCAGCGTGGAGGTCCGCGGGGAGCTGTTTTTT,CASSVEVRGELFF
TRBV6-6,TRBJ1-2,NA,NA,TGTGCCAGCAGTCTCCAAGGGGGGAGTGGCTACACCTTC,CASSLQGGSGYTF
TRBV6-6,TRBJ2-5,TRBD1,NA,TGTGCCAGCAGCATAGGACAGGGGGCTTTGGAGACCCAGTACTTC,CASSIGQGALETQYF
TRBV28,TRBJ1-2,NA,few,TGTGCCAGCCTGGCAGAACTATATGGCTACACCTTC,CASLAELYGYTF
TRBV9,TRBJ1-1,NA,few,TGTGCCAGCAGCGCAGGGGCCTTCGGGACGCTAAGTGGGAACGCTGAAGCTTTCTTT,CASSAGAFGTLSGNAEAFF
TRBV7-3,TRBJ1-1,NA,once,TGTGCCAGCCGACGACGGCTTGCGGACACTGAAGCTTTCTTT,CASRRRLADTEAFF
TRBV9,TRBJ1-6,TRBD1,once,TGTGCCAGCAGCGTCACCGGGACAGGTGAAAATTCACCCCTCCACTTT,CASSVTGTGENSPLHF
TRBV5-1,TRBJ2-2,NA,NA,TGCGCCAGCAGCTTGGTCTCGCAGGGGAGCACCGGGGAGCTGTTTTTT,CASSLVSQGSTGELFF
TRBV6-5,TRBJ2-3,NA,NA,TGTGCCAGCAGTTACGCTGATACGCAGTATTTT,CASSYADTQYF
TRBV5-6,TRBJ1-1,NA,NA,TGTGCCAGCAGCTTGCCACTGGGGGCCTACACTGAAGCTTTCTTT,CASSLPLGAYTEAFF
TRBV7-6,TRBJ2-3,NA,NA,TGTGCCAGCAGCCGTTGGGGAGGTAGCGGAGGGATAACAGATACGCAGTATTTT,CASSRWGGSGGITDTQYF
TRBV27,TRBJ2-5,TRBD1,NA,TGTGCCAGCAGTCCACAGGGGCAAGAGACCCAGTACTTC,CASSPQGQETQYF
TRBV5-1,TRBJ1-1,TRBD1,once,TGCGCCAGCAGCTTGGGACAGGGTGCTGAAGCTTTCTTT,CASSLGQGAEAFF
TRBV6-5,TRBJ2-7,NA,NA,TGTGCCAGCAGTTACGCAGACTTCGGGGAGCAGTACTTC,CASSYADFGEQYF
TRBV7-2,TRBJ2-3,TRBD2,NA,TGTGCCAGCAGCTTGAGTGGGGTAGCGGGACAAGATACGCAGTATTTT,CASSLSGVAGQDTQYF
TRBV6-5,TRBJ2-2,TRBD2,NA,TGTGCCAGCAGTTGGGGGAGGGAGGGCGGGGAGCTGTTTTTT,CASSWGREGGELFF
TRBV11-3,TRBJ2-1,NA,NA,TGTGCCAGCAGCTTACCCCAAGACAATGAGCAGTTCTTC,CASSLPQDNEQFF
TRBV7-8,TRBJ2-1,NA,few,TGTGCCAGCAGCTTCGACTATGAGAGGGAACAAAACAATGAGCAGTTCTTC,CASSFDYEREQNNEQFF
TRBV6-4,TRBJ2-1,TRBD2,NA,TGTGCCAGCAGTGAACAGACGGGACTAGCTGTGGATGAGCAGTTCTTC,CASSEQTGLAVDEQFF
TRBV11-2,TRBJ2-7,TRBD2,NA,TGTGCCAGCAGCTTATCCCACTCTAGCGGCTACGAGCAGTACTTC,CASSLSHSSGYEQYF
TRBV6-4,TRBJ1-4,TRBD1,NA,TGTGCCAGCAGTGACTGGGGTCGTTTGGGACAGGATAATGAAAAACTGTTTTTT,CASSDWGRLGQDNEKLFF
TRBV7-9,TRBJ1-2,NA,few,TGTGCCAGCAGCTTAGCCTCTGACCCGCGTGGCGGTGGCTACACCTTC,CASSLASDPRGGGYTF
TRBV7-6,TRBJ2-2,TRBD1,once,TGTGCCAGCAGCTCTAACCCAGGGGGCGCGGGCGGGGAGCTGTTTTTT,CASSSNPGGAGGELFF
TRBV9,TRBJ1-2,NA,NA,TGTGCCAGCAGCGAGAGCCCATGGGGGGATTATGGCTACACCTTC,CASSESPWGDYGYTF
TRBV7-2,TRBJ1-2,TRBD1,NA,TGTGCCAGCAGCCCCGGGGACAGGGTTGGCTACACCTTC,CASSPGDRVGYTF
TRBV7-6,TRBJ1-2,NA,NA,TGTGCCAGCAGCTTAGCAGGGTTCTATGGCTACACCTTC,CASSLAGFYGYTF
TRBV7-3,TRBJ2-1,TRBD2,once,TGTGCCAGCAGCACGGGGACTAGCGGAGTTGAGCAGTTCTTC,CASSTGTSGVEQFF
TRBV7-6,TRBJ2-1,NA,NA,TGTGCCAGCAGCTTCAACTCCTACAATGAGCAGTTCTTC,CASSFNSYNEQFF
TRBV7-7,TRBJ2-7,NA,once,TGTGCCAGCAGCTTGTTTGGGAACTACGAGCAGTACTTC,CASSLFGNYEQYF
TRBV18,TRBJ1-5,NA,NA,TGTGCCAGCAAACCGGGGGGAGGCAATCAGCCCCAGCATTTT,CASKPGGGNQPQHF
TRBV19,TRBJ2-5,TRBD2,NA,TGTGCCAGTAGTATCGGTGGGAGGGCCCGAGAGACCCAGTACTTC,CASSIGGRARETQYF
TRBV11-1,TRBJ2-1,NA,NA,TGTGCCAGCAGCTTAACTCAGGGAAATGAGCAGTTCTTC,CASSLTQGNEQFF
TRBV2,TRBJ1-5,TRBD1,NA,TGTGCCAGCAAAGATGGGACAGGTGCAGGTCCCCAGCATTTT,CASKDGTGAGPQHF
TRBV9,TRBJ2-2,NA,few,TGTGCCAGCAGCGTGCGTATTGGGTCGGGGGGCAATCCCGGGGAGCTGTTTTTT,CASSVRIGSGGNPGELFF